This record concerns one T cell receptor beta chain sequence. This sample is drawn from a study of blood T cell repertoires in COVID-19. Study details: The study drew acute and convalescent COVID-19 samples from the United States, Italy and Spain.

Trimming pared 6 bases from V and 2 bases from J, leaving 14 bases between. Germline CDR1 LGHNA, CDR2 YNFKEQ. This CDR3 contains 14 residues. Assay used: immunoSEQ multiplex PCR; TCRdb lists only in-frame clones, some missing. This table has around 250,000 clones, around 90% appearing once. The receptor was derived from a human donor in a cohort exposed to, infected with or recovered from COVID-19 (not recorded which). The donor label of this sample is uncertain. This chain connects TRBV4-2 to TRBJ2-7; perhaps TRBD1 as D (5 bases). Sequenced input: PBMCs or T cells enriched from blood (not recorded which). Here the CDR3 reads CASSLAGMAYEQYF. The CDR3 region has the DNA TGTGCCAGCAGTTTGGCAGGGATGGCCTACGAGCAGTACTTC.